These 22 T cell receptor beta chains share one sample of origin, sequenced in a study of blood T cell repertoires in COVID-19. Measured with immunoSEQ multiplex PCR; TCRdb has only the in-frame clones, and not every one. The sample lists a few hundred thousand clones, approximately 85% occurring once. Input material: peripheral blood. These receptors originate from a woman aged 45-60 years with acute or convalescent COVID-19.

The genes are TRBV11-2 and TRBJ2-1, with TRBD2 as a possible D gene (6 bases). Germline loops: CDR1 SGHAT, CDR2 FQNNGV. The V and J ends lost 0 bases and 9 bases respectively, with 21 bases between them. This CDR3 has 17 amino acids. The CDR3 sequence: CASSLDRGTLQGSEQFF. The DNA of the CDR3 is TGTGCCAGCAGCTTAGATCGCGGGACCCTCCAAGGGTCTGAGCAGTTCTTC.

V usage is TRBV6-1 and J usage is TRBJ2-3; no definite D call. Trimming shortened V by 2 bases and J by 7 bases, and 7 bases separated the two germline ends. Germline lookup yields CDR1 MNHNS and CDR2 SASEGT. This CDR3 comprises 12 residues. The CDR3 protein is CASSENVNTQYF. The CDR3 DNA is TGTGCCAGCAGTGAAAATGTAAATACGCAGTATTTT.

The chain combines TRBV18 with TRBJ1-1; 7 bases map to TRBD1. This CDR3 comprises 13 residues. Germline loops: CDR1 KGHSH, CDR2 LQKENI. With 8 bases clipped from V and 1 base from J, the junction kept 4 bases outside the gene matches. As DNA, the CDR3 is TGTGCCAGCCTCCAGGGGGGGAACACTGAAGCTTTCTTT. It specifies CASLQGGNTEAFF.

This clone was picked up a small number of times. The chain links TRBV10-3 to TRBJ2-7; 8 bases map to TRBD1. This CDR3 is 13 amino acids long. CDR1 ENHRY and CDR2 SYGVKD come from the germline V gene. Unmatched junction bases numbered 9, after V lost 11 bases and J lost 3 bases. CDR3 DNA: TGTGCCGGAGCAATCGACAGGGGCTACGAGCAGTACTTC. Translating it yields CAGAIDRGYEQYF.

The rearrangement links TRBV7-9 to TRBJ2-2; D gene uncertain. Trimming removed 5 bases from V and 7 bases from J, with 14 bases in between. Germline V gives CDR1 SEHNR, CDR2 FQNEAQ (reference sequence). CDR3 length: 14 amino acids. CDR3 sequence: CASSATILGGELFF. In DNA form, the CDR3 reads TGTGCCAGCAGCGCGACAATTCTGGGCGGGGAGCTGTTTTTT. Full variable domain (outside the CDR3, taken from reference TRBV7-9 and TRBJ2-2): DTGVSQNPRHKITKRGQNVTFRCDPISEHNRLYWYRQTLGQGPEFLTYFQNEAQLEKSRLLSDRFSAERPKGSFSTLEIQRTEQGDSAMYLCASSATILGGELFFGEGSRLTVL.

The gene calls are TRBV28 and TRBJ1-2; possibly TRBD1 for D (6 bases). Germline loops: CDR1 MDHEN, CDR2 SYDVKM. Trimming removed 2 bases at V and 4 bases at J, with 14 bases between. This CDR3 is 15 amino acids long. The CDR3 DNA reads as TGTGCCAGCAGTTTACGGGGGGCGGAGATCTATGGCTACACCTTC. Protein product: CASSLRGAEIYGYTF.

Only one count was recorded for this clone. V gene TRBV29-1 combines with J gene TRBJ1-1, with 7 bases matching TRBD1. Looked up from germline, CDR1 is SQVTM and CDR2 is ANQGSEA. The CDR3 consists of 12 residues. The ends lost 5 bases at V and 7 bases at J; junction bases unmatched: 7. The CDR3 loop is CSVSTDRDEAFF. CDR3 in DNA: TGCAGCGTTTCCACCGACAGGGATGAAGCTTTCTTT.

J is TRBJ2-7 and V is TRBV11-2; no firm D call. Trimming took 0 bases from V and 4 from J, leaving 7 bases between them. The germline CDR1 and CDR2 sequences are SGHAT and FQNNGV. CDR3 length: 13 residues. CDR3 nucleotide sequence: TGTGCCAGCAGCTTAGATCGGGTATACGAGCAGTACTTC. Protein: CASSLDRVYEQYF. The full variable domain, its missing parts supplied by reference TRBV11-2 and TRBJ2-7, is EAGVAQSPRYKIIEKRQSVAFWCNPISGHATLYWYQQILGQGPKLLIQFQNNGVVDDSQLPKDRFSAERLKGVDSTLKIQPAKLEDSAVYLCASSLDRVYEQYFGPGTRLTVT.

This chain connects TRBV28 to TRBJ2-7; 9 bases match TRBD2. In germline, CDR1 is MDHEN, CDR2 SYDVKM. The CDR3 consists of 13 residues. V gave up 4 bases and J gave up 6 bases; unmatched junction bases: 4. For the CDR3, the DNA is TGTGCCAGCAGTTACGGGACTAGCTTCGAGCAGTACTTC. It translates to CASSYGTSFEQYF.

For this clone: The sample holds other DNA sequences that translate to the same CDR3. CDR3 protein: CASSLGLAGQETQYF. In nucleotides, the CDR3 is TGTGCCAGCAGCTTAGGGCTAGCGGGACAAGAGACCCAGTACTTC. V usage is TRBV7-2 and J usage is TRBJ2-5; TRBD2 matches at 9 bases. This CDR3 region has 15 residues. V trimming: 1 base; J trimming: 2 bases; junction bases outside the gene matches: 2. CDR1 and CDR2 (germline): SGHTA, FQGNSA.

J is TRBJ2-2 and V is TRBV9; 10 positions agree with TRBD2. Germline CDR1 SGDLS, CDR2 YYNGEE. Trimming at V came to 0 bases and at J to 6 bases, leaving 2 bases not matched to a gene. This CDR3 has 15 amino acids. As DNA, the CDR3 is TGTGCCAGCAGCGTAGCTCTAGCGGGAGCCGGGGAGCTGTTTTTT. Residues: CASSVALAGAGELFF.

J is TRBJ1-2 and V is TRBV14; 10 nucleotides line up with TRBD1. V lost 4 bases and J lost 7; bases outside the gene matches: 0. This CDR3 spans 12 amino acids. From germline, CDR1 is SGHDN and CDR2 FVKESK. CDR3 in DNA: TGTGCCAGCAGCCGGGACAGGGGTGGCTACACCTTC. The encoded protein is CASSRDRGGYTF.

The V and J genes are TRBV28 and TRBJ1-5, with a possible D match to TRBD1 (6 bases). The germline V gene has CDR1 MDHEN and CDR2 SYDVKM. V was cut by 6 bases and J by 0 bases, with 15 bases left in between. The CDR3 totals 16 residues. The CDR3 sequence: CASRLVEDSSNQPQHF. CDR3 DNA sequence: TGTGCCAGCAGATTAGTAGAGGACAGTAGCAATCAGCCCCAGCATTTT.

The chain employs TRBV11-1 and TRBJ2-7; a possible D gene is TRBD1 (6 bases). CDR3 length: 15 amino acids. Germline lookup yields CDR1 SGHAT and CDR2 FQDESV (reference sequence). Trimming removed 1 base at V and 0 bases at J, with 10 bases between. The CDR3 reads CASSLEAGDSYEQYF. In DNA form, the CDR3 reads TGTGCCAGCAGCTTAGAAGCAGGGGACTCCTACGAGCAGTACTTC.

The rearrangement links TRBV9 to TRBJ2-1; TRBD2 aligns across 11 bases. The CDR3 has 17 residues. Per the germline V gene, CDR1 is SGDLS and CDR2 is YYNGEE. The junction had 5 bases not matched to a gene; V was cut back by 2 bases and J by 1 base. The CDR3 DNA follows: TGTGCCAGCAGCGTCGGACTAGCGGGCAGTTCCTACAATGAGCAGTTCTTC. Amino acids: CASSVGLAGSSYNEQFF.

This chain connects TRBV5-1 to TRBJ2-3, with 8 bases fitting TRBD1. Unmatched junction bases numbered 12, after V lost 2 bases and J lost 4 bases. The CDR3 spans 17 residues. The germline CDR1 and CDR2 sequences are SGHRS and YFSETQ. CDR3 in amino acids: CASSLRKPGQAADTQYF. DNA of the CDR3: TGCGCCAGCAGCTTAAGAAAACCGGGACAGGCGGCAGATACGCAGTATTTT. Full variable domain (remainder filled in from reference TRBV5-1 and TRBJ2-3): KAGVTQTPRYLIKTRGQQVTLSCSPISGHRSVSWYQQTPGQGLQFLFEYFSETQRNKGNFPGRFSGRQFSNSRSEMNVSTLELGDSALYLCASSLRKPGQAADTQYFGPGTRLTVL.

The chain is built from TRBV7-9 and TRBJ2-7, with 7 nucleotides matching TRBD2. From germline, CDR1 is SEHNR and CDR2 FQNEAQ (reference sequence). The CDR3 runs 16 residues. The trim removed 2 bases at V and 7 bases at J, leaving 14 bases unmatched. In DNA form, the CDR3 reads TGTGCCAGCAGCTTATATACGGGAGGACCAGTTTTGGAGCAGTACTTC. It is translated as CASSLYTGGPVLEQYF.

The V gene is TRBV19, the J gene TRBJ1-2; D is perhaps TRBD1 (6 bases). The CDR3 is 14 amino acids. Trimming removed 4 bases at V and 7 bases at J, with 16 bases between. CDR1 is LNHDA and CDR2 is SQIVND in the germline V gene (reference sequence). The CDR3 protein is CASSTWTASAGYTF. CDR3 DNA sequence: TGTGCCAGTAGTACCTGGACAGCCAGCGCTGGCTACACCTTC. Complete variable domain (other parts from reference TRBV19 and TRBJ1-2): DGGITQSPKYLFRKEGQNVTLSCEQNLNHDAMYWYRQDPGQGLRLIYYSQIVNDFQKGDIAEGYSVSREKKESFPLTVTSAQKNPTAFYLCASSTWTASAGYTFGSGTRLTVV.

With regard to this clone: The conserved phenylalanine or tryptophan normally closing the CDR3 is absent here, so this likely arose from a read error. The limits of the CDR3 on the DNA are not certain, so only TCRdb's listed CDR3 is given. The chain is built from TRBV7-9 and TRBJ2-7; the table's D call, TRBD2, has no DNA check behind it. The CDR3 region is 12 residues in length, termini included. Germline lookup yields CDR1 SEHNR and CDR2 FQNEAQ (reference sequence). The CDR3 reads CASSSEGTTAGI.

This clone was recorded once. This chain uses TRBV24-1 with TRBJ2-7, with 8 bases lining up with TRBD1. Germline V gives CDR1 KGHDR, CDR2 SFDVKD. With 4 bases clipped from V and 0 bases from J, the junction kept 7 bases outside the gene matches. CDR3 size: 16 residues. Here the CDR3 DNA reads TGTGCCACCAGTGACCCGGGGACAGGCAGCTCCTACGAGCAGTACTTC. It encodes CATSDPGTGSSYEQYF.

This clone has a single count. The V and J genes are TRBV27 and TRBJ1-6; 7 nucleotides match TRBD1. This CDR3 is 13 amino acids long. Germline loops: CDR1 MNHEY, CDR2 SMNVEV (reference sequence). Germline trimming cut 5 bases from V and 8 bases from J; bases unmatched to any gene: 3. The chain's CDR3 is CASSQGTDSPLHF. CDR3 bases: TGTGCCAGCAGTCAAGGGACAGATTCACCCCTCCACTTT.

The rearrangement joins TRBV4-2 to TRBJ2-3; D unresolved. Trimming stripped 1 base from V and 2 bases from J, with 7 bases between. The CDR3 consists of 14 residues. The germline V gene has CDR1 LGHNA and CDR2 YNFKEQ. The CDR3 DNA reads as TGTGCCAGCAGCCAAGTGGCCTCCACAGATACGCAGTATTTT. The encoded protein is CASSQVASTDTQYF.